The 16 T cell receptor beta chains below come from one sample, sequenced in a study of blood T cell repertoires in COVID-19. The assay was immunoSEQ multiplex PCR, and TCRdb's table has in-frame clones only and misses some. The repertoire holds about 400,000 clones, with 85% to 90% as singletons. The sample consisted of PBMCs or T cells enriched from blood (not recorded which). These receptors all stem from a woman between 50 and 59 years old who had recovered from COVID-19.

The CDR3 region has the DNA TGTGCCAGCAGCACCCGGCAGGGCCTGAGAGCTTTCTTT. The encoded protein is CASSTRQGLRAFF. The chain combines TRBV11-2 with TRBJ1-1, with D tentatively TRBD1 (5 bases). CDR3 length equals 13 residues. The germline V gene encodes CDR1 SGHAT and CDR2 FQNNGV. V was clipped by 5 bases and J by 10 bases, with 17 bases between them.

The gene calls are TRBV5-4 and TRBJ1-2; possibly TRBD1 for D (5 bases). Trimming removed 0 bases from V and 0 bases from J, with 6 bases in between. CDR3 length: 14 amino acids. Germline lookup yields CDR1 SGHNT and CDR2 YYREEE (reference sequence). This CDR3 reads CASSLGGANYGYTF. The CDR3 nucleotides read TGTGCCAGCAGCTTGGGGGGGGCTAACTATGGCTACACCTTC.

The chain recombines TRBV19 with TRBJ1-5; TRBD1 is a possible D gene (5 bases). The CDR3 contains 13 residues. V was trimmed by 3 bases and J by 5 bases, leaving 8 bases between them. CDR1 and CDR2 from the germline V gene are LNHDA and SQIVND (reference sequence). CDR3 in amino acids: CASSIQGYQPQHF. CDR3 nucleotides: TGTGCCAGTAGTATTCAGGGATATCAGCCCCAGCATTTT.

The chain has TRBV9 and TRBJ1-3; D not resolved. The CDR3 contains 16 residues. Per germline, CDR1 SGDLS and CDR2 YYNGEE. Trimming shortened V by 1 base and J by 0 bases, and 11 bases separated the two germline ends. In nucleotides, the CDR3 is TGTGCCAGCAGCGTAAATCCCACCGGCTCTGGAAACACCATATATTTT. This sequence encodes CASSVNPTGSGNTIYF.

The chain combines TRBV7-9 with TRBJ2-5; TRBD2 matches at 7 bases. This CDR3 contains 17 residues. The germline V gene encodes CDR1 SEHNR and CDR2 FQNEAQ (reference sequence). Unmatched junction bases numbered 15, after V lost 6 bases and J lost 2 bases. The CDR3: CASSWGEGRSSQETQYF. In DNA form, the CDR3 reads TGTGCCAGCAGTTGGGGGGAGGGCAGAAGCTCTCAAGAGACCCAGTACTTC.

The V gene is TRBV24-1, the J gene TRBJ1-5; TRBD1 matches at 9 bases. Germline CDR1 is KGHDR and CDR2 is SFDVKD. The CDR3 totals 16 residues. Unmatched junction bases numbered 4, after V lost 2 bases and J lost 3 bases. The CDR3 reads CATSDCGQGPNQPQHF. The CDR3 DNA reads as TGTGCCACCAGTGATTGTGGACAGGGGCCCAATCAGCCCCAGCATTTT.

The chain carries TRBV19 and TRBJ2-5, with TRBD1 matching 9 bases. Trimming cost V 6 bases and J 5 bases; bases outside gene matches: 13. The CDR3 runs 16 residues. The germline V gene has CDR1 LNHDA and CDR2 SQIVND (reference sequence). In DNA form, the CDR3 reads TGTGCCAGTAGCCTGATACAGGGGGCTGAGGGGGAGACCCAGTACTTC. Its protein product is CASSLIQGAEGETQYF.

This chain joins TRBV7-9 and TRBJ2-3; D possibly corresponds to TRBD2 (5 bases). Trimming stripped 5 bases from V and 4 bases from J, with 19 bases between. Germline values: CDR1 SEHNR, CDR2 FQNEAQ (reference sequence). CDR3 length: 16 amino acids. CDR3 loop: CASSVLVTPGPDTQYF. CDR3 in DNA: TGTGCCAGCAGCGTACTAGTAACTCCCGGGCCAGATACGCAGTATTTT.

J is TRBJ1-4 and V is TRBV13, with TRBD1 identical over 7 bases. From germline, CDR1 is PRHDT and CDR2 FYEKMQ (reference sequence). This CDR3 has 16 amino acids. V lost 4 bases, J lost 0 bases, and 5 bases stayed unmatched. The CDR3 DNA reads as TGTGCCAGCAGCTACGGGACAGCTGCAACTAATGAAAAACTGTTTTTT. Translated: CASSYGTAATNEKLFF.

The V call is TRBV5-1, the J call TRBJ1-6, with D perhaps matching TRBD1 (5 bases). CDR1 is SGHRS, CDR2 YFSETQ, per germline. CDR3 length: 18 amino acids. Trimming left V 4 bases short and J 0 bases short, with 17 bases between. The CDR3 bases are TGCGCCAGCAGCCGCTCAGGGCCCTCCAGCTCCTATAATTCACCCCTCCACTTT. Translating gives CASSRSGPSSSYNSPLHF. Using reference TRBV5-1 and TRBJ1-6 for the parts outside the CDR3, the full variable domain is KAGVTQTPRYLIKTRGQQVTLSCSPISGHRSVSWYQQTPGQGLQFLFEYFSETQRNKGNFPGRFSGRQFSNSRSEMNVSTLELGDSALYLCASSRSGPSSSYNSPLHFGNGTRLTVT.

V gene TRBV4-1 combines with J gene TRBJ1-1, with D possibly being TRBD1 (5 bases). Germline V gene lookup returns CDR1 MGHRA and CDR2 YSYEKL. The V end lost 8 bases, the J end lost 1 base, and 11 bases lay between the germline ends. CDR3 length: 13 residues. In nucleotides, the CDR3 is TGCGCCAGCGGCGCCAGGGAGAACACTGAAGCTTTCTTT. Its translation is CASGARENTEAFF.

The CDR3 reads CASSQNAGGNNEQFF. CDR3 sequence (DNA): TGCGCCAGCAGCCAGAATGCGGGGGGTAACAATGAGCAGTTCTTC. The rearrangement joins TRBV4-1 to TRBJ2-1; the match to TRBD2 covers 8 bases. CDR1 and CDR2 from the germline V gene are MGHRA and YSYEKL. The CDR3 loop spans 15 amino acids. With 3 bases clipped from V and 5 bases from J, the junction kept 6 bases outside the gene matches.

This clone was picked up one time. The chain couples TRBV5-5 to TRBJ2-5; 11 nucleotides line up with TRBD2. Germline V gives CDR1 SGHKS, CDR2 YYEKEE (reference sequence). This CDR3 spans 17 amino acids. The J segment lost 10 bases and the V segment lost 0 bases, leaving 14 bases of the junction unmatched. CDR3 loop: CASSLVLAGALFFDQYF. The DNA for the CDR3 is TGTGCCAGCAGCTTGGTACTAGCGGGGGCCCTGTTTTTCGACCAGTACTTC.

V and J are TRBV7-9 and TRBJ1-6; 8 bases match TRBD1. In germline, CDR1 is SEHNR, CDR2 FQNEAQ (reference sequence). With 4 bases clipped from V and 8 bases from J, the junction kept 10 bases outside the gene matches. CDR3 size: 16 residues. The CDR3 sequence: CASSSNSGQGYSPLHF. Here the CDR3 DNA reads TGTGCCAGCAGCTCAAACTCCGGACAGGGTTATTCACCCCTCCACTTT.

The genes are TRBV9 and TRBJ2-3, with 7 bases identical to TRBD1. This CDR3 is built from 16 residues. The V gene end was trimmed by 3 bases and the J gene end by 3 bases; junction bases not matched to a gene: 10. CDR1 SGDLS and CDR2 YYNGEE come from the germline V gene. The DNA of the CDR3 is TGTGCCAGCAGCGAGGGGGCGTTGGGTGGAACAGATACGCAGTATTTT. It encodes CASSEGALGGTDTQYF.

The chain joins TRBV7-2 to TRBJ1-1; D remains unclear. Trimming removed 0 bases from V and 6 bases from J, with 8 bases in between. CDR3 length: 13 residues. CDR1 is SGHTA and CDR2 is FQGNSA in the germline V gene. The CDR3 DNA reads as TGTGCCAGCAGCTTAGCCACTTCTCCTGAAGCTTTCTTT. Amino acid sequence: CASSLATSPEAFF.